The rows below give T cell receptor beta chains drawn from one sample of a study of blood T cell repertoires in COVID-19. The assay was immunoSEQ multiplex PCR, and TCRdb's table has in-frame clones only and misses some. The sample has some 170,000 clones, approximately 86% seen once. The material sequenced was peripheral blood. These TCRs come from a woman aged 45-65 years with acute or convalescent COVID-19. The CDR3 runs from the conserved cysteine through the conserved F or W. Each record gives: J gene, D gene, V gene, clone size, CDR3 DNA, CDR3 protein. The D gene is left open where the match is weak. Size values are once, few and many counts, or a class for expanded clones, and some rows have none.

j_gene: TRBJ1-1
d_gene: TRBD1
v_gene: TRBV7-2
abundance: once
CDR3nt: TGTGCCAGCAGCTCCTGGACAGGAGGGAACACTGAAGCTTTCTTT
CDR3aa: CASSSWTGGNTEAFF

j_gene: TRBJ1-1
d_gene: -
v_gene: TRBV12-3/TRBV12-4
abundance: -
CDR3nt: TGTGCCAGCAGCCTACGGAACACTGAAGCTTTCTTT
CDR3aa: CASSLRNTEAFF

j_gene: TRBJ1-4
d_gene: -
v_gene: TRBV7-9
abundance: -
CDR3nt: TGTGCCAGCAGCTCAGGGCTAAACGGGGAAAAACTGTTTTTT
CDR3aa: CASSSGLNGEKLFF

j_gene: TRBJ2-5
d_gene: TRBD2
v_gene: TRBV24-1
abundance: -
CDR3nt: TGTGCCACCAGTGACTCCGGGCTAGCGGGGAGGGAGACCCAGTACTTC
CDR3aa: CATSDSGLAGRETQYF

j_gene: TRBJ1-3
d_gene: -
v_gene: TRBV5-1
abundance: -
CDR3nt: TGCGCCAGCAGCGAGGGAGGGACGAACACCATATATTTT
CDR3aa: CASSEGGTNTIYF

j_gene: TRBJ1-1
d_gene: -
v_gene: TRBV4-2
abundance: -
CDR3nt: TGTGCCAGCAGCCTCCAGACCCCAGGGAATACTGAAGCTTTCTTT
CDR3aa: CASSLQTPGNTEAFF

j_gene: TRBJ1-1
d_gene: -
v_gene: TRBV6-5
abundance: -
CDR3nt: TGTGCCAGCACCTTGAACACTGAAGCTTTCTTT
CDR3aa: CASTLNTEAFF

j_gene: TRBJ1-1
d_gene: -
v_gene: TRBV4-3
abundance: -
CDR3nt: TGCGCCAGCAGCCAAGATCGCGCAACTGGAGGTGAAGCTTTCTTT
CDR3aa: CASSQDRATGGEAFF

j_gene: TRBJ1-3
d_gene: -
v_gene: TRBV6-5
abundance: -
CDR3nt: TGTGCCAGCAGCCCCACACAGTTAAACACCATATATTTT
CDR3aa: CASSPTQLNTIYF

j_gene: TRBJ1-6
d_gene: TRBD1
v_gene: TRBV7-8
abundance: -
CDR3nt: TGTGCCAGCACCGGACAGGGGGATAATTCACCCCTCCACTTT
CDR3aa: CASTGQGDNSPLHF

j_gene: TRBJ2-1
d_gene: TRBD2
v_gene: TRBV3-1/TRBV3-2
abundance: -
CDR3nt: TGTGCCAGCAGCCGACTAGCAAGTGAGCAGTTCTTC
CDR3aa: CASSRLASEQFF

j_gene: TRBJ1-2
d_gene: -
v_gene: TRBV3-1/TRBV3-2
abundance: -
CDR3nt: TGTGCCAGCAGCTTCGGGACAAAGGACTACTATGGCTACACCTTC
CDR3aa: CASSFGTKDYYGYTF

j_gene: TRBJ2-5
d_gene: TRBD1
v_gene: TRBV27
abundance: -
CDR3nt: TGTGCCAGCAGTGCCGTACAGGGGCCCCAAGAGACCCAGTACTTC
CDR3aa: CASSAVQGPQETQYF

j_gene: TRBJ2-4
d_gene: TRBD1
v_gene: TRBV5-6
abundance: -
CDR3nt: TGTGCCAGCAGCCATTCCCCAGGGGGCTCCGCCATAGCCAAAAACATTCAGTACTTC
CDR3aa: CASSHSPGGSAIAKNIQYF

j_gene: TRBJ1-2
d_gene: -
v_gene: TRBV6-5
abundance: -
CDR3nt: TGTGCCAGCAGTTACCTCGGGGGGGCTAACTATGGCTACACCTTC
CDR3aa: CASSYLGGANYGYTF

j_gene: TRBJ2-3
d_gene: -
v_gene: TRBV6-5
abundance: -
CDR3nt: TGTGCCAGCAGTTACGTTCCGGGTGAGCGAGATACGCAGTATTTT
CDR3aa: CASSYVPGERDTQYF

j_gene: TRBJ2-3
d_gene: -
v_gene: TRBV7-2
abundance: -
CDR3nt: TGTGCCAGCAGCTTAGTCGGAGGGGATGGCACAGATACGCAGTATTTT
CDR3aa: CASSLVGGDGTDTQYF

j_gene: TRBJ1-6
d_gene: TRBD1
v_gene: TRBV12-3/TRBV12-4
abundance: -
CDR3nt: TGTGCCAGACAAGACAGGACAGGCTCACCCCTCCACTTT
CDR3aa: CARQDRTGSPLHF

j_gene: TRBJ1-2
d_gene: -
v_gene: TRBV29-1
abundance: -
CDR3nt: TGCAGCGCCACCCGGAGGGGAGTCAACTATGGCTACACCTTC
CDR3aa: CSATRRGVNYGYTF

j_gene: TRBJ2-7
d_gene: -
v_gene: TRBV5-1
abundance: -
CDR3nt: TGCGCCAGCAGCTTGGGTCTAGGAGGCGACGAGCAGTACTTC
CDR3aa: CASSLGLGGDEQYF

j_gene: TRBJ2-3
d_gene: -
v_gene: TRBV19
abundance: -
CDR3nt: TGTGCCAGTAAGCTAGCGACTAGCACAGATACGCAGTATTTT
CDR3aa: CASKLATSTDTQYF

j_gene: TRBJ1-2
d_gene: TRBD1
v_gene: TRBV3-1/TRBV3-2
abundance: -
CDR3nt: TGTGCCAGCAGCCAAGACCTAGGGGGCCTACAGACCTTC
CDR3aa: CASSQDLGGLQTF

j_gene: TRBJ1-6
d_gene: -
v_gene: TRBV6-1
abundance: -
CDR3nt: TGTGCCAGCAGTGCGTACGGGGGGAAGTTTTATAATTCACCCCTCCACTTT
CDR3aa: CASSAYGGKFYNSPLHF

j_gene: TRBJ1-4
d_gene: TRBD1
v_gene: TRBV30
abundance: -
CDR3nt: TGTGCCTGGAGTGTAGGGCAGGGGGCAGGAAAACTGTTTTTT
CDR3aa: CAWSVGQGAGKLFF

j_gene: TRBJ2-7
d_gene: TRBD1
v_gene: TRBV9
abundance: -
CDR3nt: TGTGCCAGCAGCGTAGATAACAGGGGGCCGTCCGAGCAGTACTTC
CDR3aa: CASSVDNRGPSEQYF

j_gene: TRBJ2-5
d_gene: -
v_gene: TRBV19
abundance: -
CDR3nt: TGTGCCAGTAGTATAGGCCGGGACTCTCAAGAGACCCAGTACTTC
CDR3aa: CASSIGRDSQETQYF

j_gene: TRBJ2-1
d_gene: TRBD2
v_gene: TRBV2
abundance: -
CDR3nt: TGTGCCAGCAGTGGAGGGACTAGCGGGGGGTTGCAGTTCTTC
CDR3aa: CASSGGTSGGLQFF

j_gene: TRBJ2-2
d_gene: TRBD2
v_gene: TRBV19
abundance: -
CDR3nt: TGTGCCAGTACCCAAACGGGGGGGACCGGGGAGCTGTTTTTT
CDR3aa: CASTQTGGTGELFF

j_gene: TRBJ2-5
d_gene: -
v_gene: TRBV11-3
abundance: -
CDR3nt: TGTGCCAGCAGCCTCGAAGAGACCCAGTACTTC
CDR3aa: CASSLEETQYF

j_gene: TRBJ1-5
d_gene: -
v_gene: TRBV10-3
abundance: -
CDR3nt: TGTGCCACCTCCTTGGGGGGAGGGGATCAGCCCCAGCATTTT
CDR3aa: CATSLGGGDQPQHF

j_gene: TRBJ2-1
d_gene: TRBD2
v_gene: TRBV27
abundance: few
CDR3nt: TGTGCCAGCAGTTTGGGAAGACTAGCGGGACCCCGCAATGAGCAGTTCTTC
CDR3aa: CASSLGRLAGPRNEQFF

j_gene: TRBJ2-3
d_gene: TRBD2
v_gene: TRBV7-2
abundance: -
CDR3nt: TGTGCCAGCAGCTCAGACCCTAGAGCCAGCGGGGGCCTCACAGATACGCAGTATTTT
CDR3aa: CASSSDPRASGGLTDTQYF

j_gene: TRBJ1-3
d_gene: TRBD1
v_gene: TRBV6-5
abundance: -
CDR3nt: TGTGCCAGCAGCCCGACAGGGTACTCTGGAAACACCATATATTTT
CDR3aa: CASSPTGYSGNTIYF

j_gene: TRBJ1-6
d_gene: TRBD1
v_gene: TRBV19
abundance: -
CDR3nt: TGTGCCAGTAGTGACCGGACAGGGGGCGTCTCACCCCTCCACTTT
CDR3aa: CASSDRTGGVSPLHF

j_gene: TRBJ1-4
d_gene: -
v_gene: TRBV2
abundance: -
CDR3nt: TGTGCCAGCACGGCGGGGGTGGCTAATGAAAAACTGTTTTTT
CDR3aa: CASTAGVANEKLFF

j_gene: TRBJ2-1
d_gene: -
v_gene: TRBV6-2/TRBV6-3
abundance: few
CDR3nt: TGTGCCAGCAGTTACCTAGCCTACAATGAGCAGTTCTTC
CDR3aa: CASSYLAYNEQFF

j_gene: TRBJ2-3
d_gene: -
v_gene: TRBV11-2
abundance: -
CDR3nt: TGTGCCAGCAGCTTAGCGGCCTACGGGGATACGCAGTATTTT
CDR3aa: CASSLAAYGDTQYF

j_gene: TRBJ2-7
d_gene: TRBD2
v_gene: TRBV6-6
abundance: -
CDR3nt: TGTGCCAGCAGTTCCACCCTAGCGGGGTCCTACGAGCAGTACTTC
CDR3aa: CASSSTLAGSYEQYF

j_gene: TRBJ2-7
d_gene: TRBD2
v_gene: TRBV4-2
abundance: once
CDR3nt: TGTGCCAGCAGCCAAAGTACGGTAGCGGGAGAGTTCTACGAGCAGTACTTC
CDR3aa: CASSQSTVAGEFYEQYF

j_gene: TRBJ2-3
d_gene: TRBD1
v_gene: TRBV9
abundance: -
CDR3nt: TGTGCCAGCAGCGCTCAGGGACAGGGGGATACGCAGTATTTT
CDR3aa: CASSAQGQGDTQYF

j_gene: TRBJ1-5
d_gene: -
v_gene: TRBV7-2
abundance: -
CDR3nt: TGTGCCGCGGGGGTGGATCAGCCCCAGCATTTT
CDR3aa: CAAGVDQPQHF

j_gene: TRBJ1-1
d_gene: -
v_gene: TRBV4-1
abundance: -
CDR3nt: TGCGCCAGCAGCCAAGATTGGACAATTGAAGCTTTCTTT
CDR3aa: CASSQDWTIEAFF

j_gene: TRBJ2-1
d_gene: TRBD2
v_gene: TRBV11-2
abundance: -
CDR3nt: TGTGCCAGCAGCTCATCTAGCGGGGGGGCAGGGAATGAGCAGTTCTTC
CDR3aa: CASSSSSGGAGNEQFF

j_gene: TRBJ1-1
d_gene: -
v_gene: TRBV10-3
abundance: -
CDR3nt: TGTGCCATCAAGGGGGAACAGCTCAAGACTGAAGCTTTCTTT
CDR3aa: CAIKGEQLKTEAFF